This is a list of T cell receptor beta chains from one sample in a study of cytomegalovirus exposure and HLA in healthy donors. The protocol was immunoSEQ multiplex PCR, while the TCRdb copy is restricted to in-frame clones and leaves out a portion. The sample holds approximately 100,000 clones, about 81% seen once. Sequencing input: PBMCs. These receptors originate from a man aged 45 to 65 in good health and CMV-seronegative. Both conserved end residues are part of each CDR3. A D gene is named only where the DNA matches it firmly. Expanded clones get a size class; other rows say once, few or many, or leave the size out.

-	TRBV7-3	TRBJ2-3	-	CASSLNLGADTQYF	TGTGCCAGCAGCTTAAACCTCGGAGCAGATACGCAGTATTTT
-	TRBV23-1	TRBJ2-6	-	CAGGGDAGANVLTF	TGCGCCGGCGGAGGGGACGCTGGGGCCAACGTCCTGACTTTC
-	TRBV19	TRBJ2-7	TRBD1	CASSQSDREGEQYF	TGTGCCAGTAGCCAATCGGACAGGGAAGGCGAGCAGTACTTC
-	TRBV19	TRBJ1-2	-	CASSLPGVYGYTF	TGTGCCAGTAGTCTACCGGGGGTCTATGGCTACACCTTC
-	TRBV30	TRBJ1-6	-	CALRENSPLHF	TGTGCCCTCAGGGAAAACTCACCCCTCCACTTT
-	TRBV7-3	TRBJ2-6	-	CASSPGDSGANVLTF	TGTGCCAGCAGCCCAGGGGATTCTGGGGCCAACGTCCTGACTTTC
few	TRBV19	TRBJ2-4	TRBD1	CASSMGQQKNIQYF	TGTGCCAGTAGTATGGGACAGCAAAAAAACATTCAGTACTTC
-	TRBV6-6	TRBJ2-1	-	CASQSGGNEQFF	TGTGCCAGCCAAAGCGGAGGGAATGAGCAGTTCTTC
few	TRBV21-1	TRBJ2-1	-	CASSNPPGIGYNEQFF	TGTGCCAGCAGCAACCCCCCAGGGATCGGGTACAATGAGCAGTTCTTC
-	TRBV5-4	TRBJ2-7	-	CASSSPSATGSYEQYF	TGTGCCAGCAGCTCCCCTTCGGCCACGGGATCCTACGAGCAGTACTTC
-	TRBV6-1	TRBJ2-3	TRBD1	CASSGGQTPSTDTQYF	TGTGCCAGCAGTGGGGGACAGACCCCTAGCACAGATACGCAGTATTTT
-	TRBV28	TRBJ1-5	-	CASSGTDRINQPQHF	TGTGCCAGCAGTGGGACGGACAGAATAAATCAGCCCCAGCATTTT
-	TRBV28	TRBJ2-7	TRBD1	CASNTGTGWREQYF	TGTGCCAGCAACACCGGGACAGGGTGGCGGGAGCAGTACTTC
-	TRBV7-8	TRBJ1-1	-	CASSLAGQMNTEAFF	TGTGCCAGCAGCTTAGCGGGACAAATGAACACTGAAGCTTTCTTT
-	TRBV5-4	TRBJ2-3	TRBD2	CAGRGGRADTQYF	TGTGCCGGCCGGGGGGGGAGGGCAGATACGCAGTATTTT
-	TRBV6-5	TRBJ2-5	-	CASSYGTGFEEQYF	TGTGCCAGCAGTTACGGCACCGGATTTGAGGAGCAGTACTTC
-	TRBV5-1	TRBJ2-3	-	CASQGLQSTDTQYF	TGCGCCAGCCAGGGGTTACAGTCCACAGATACGCAGTATTTT
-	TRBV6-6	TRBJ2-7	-	CASSPLSYEQYF	TGTGCCAGCAGTCCCCTATCCTACGAGCAGTACTTC
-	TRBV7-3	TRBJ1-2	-	CASSPGGPTNYGYTF	TGTGCCAGCAGCCCGGGGGGGCCGACTAACTATGGCTACACCTTC
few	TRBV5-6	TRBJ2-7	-	CASSLLRGKYEQYF	TGTGCCAGCAGCTTGCTCAGGGGAAAATACGAGCAGTACTTC
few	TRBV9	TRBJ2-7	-	CASSWSDLTGEQYF	TGTGCCAGCAGTTGGAGTGATCTAACGGGGGAGCAGTACTTC
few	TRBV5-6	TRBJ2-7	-	CASRETRRISYEQYF	TGTGCCAGCAGGGAAACTAGGCGAATCTCCTACGAGCAGTACTTC
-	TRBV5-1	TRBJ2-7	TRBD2	CASSFGLAGGFEEQYF	TGCGCCAGCAGCTTTGGACTAGCGGGAGGCTTTGAGGAGCAGTACTTC
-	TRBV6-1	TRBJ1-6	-	CASSEGGSYNSPLHF	TGTGCCAGCAGTGAGGGGGGATCCTATAATTCACCCCTCCACTTT
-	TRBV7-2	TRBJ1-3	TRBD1	CASSLWGWGTEGNTIYF	TGTGCCAGCAGCTTATGGGGGTGGGGGACAGAAGGAAACACCATATATTTT
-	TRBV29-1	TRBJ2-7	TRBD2	CSVPGLAGTYEQYF	TGCAGCGTCCCGGGACTAGCGGGAACCTACGAGCAGTACTTC
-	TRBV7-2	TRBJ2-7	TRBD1	CASSRGQGDLSYEQYF	TGTGCCAGCAGCCGAGGACAGGGGGATCTCTCCTACGAGCAGTACTTC
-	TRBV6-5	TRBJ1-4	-	CASFFADVPEKLFF	TGTGCCAGCTTTTTTGCGGATGTACCAGAAAAACTGTTTTTT
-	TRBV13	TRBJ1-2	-	CASSLGGGRGYTF	TGTGCCAGCAGCTTAGGGGGAGGTAGGGGCTACACCTTC
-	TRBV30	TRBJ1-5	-	CAWSPLLTNQPQHF	TGTGCCTGGAGTCCCCTCCTTACAAATCAGCCCCAGCATTTT